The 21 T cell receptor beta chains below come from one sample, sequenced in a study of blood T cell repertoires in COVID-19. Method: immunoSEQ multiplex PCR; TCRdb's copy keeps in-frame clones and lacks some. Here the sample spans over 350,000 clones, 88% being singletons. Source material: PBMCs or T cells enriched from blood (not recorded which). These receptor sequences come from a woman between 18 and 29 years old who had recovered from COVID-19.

In nucleotides, the CDR3 is TGTGCCAGCAGCCCCCCCGGACAACCTAATCCAGACTATGGCTACACCTTC. Translation: CASSPPGQPNPDYGYTF. V and J are TRBV7-9 and TRBJ1-2; a possible D gene is TRBD1 (5 bases). Trimming stripped 5 bases from V and 3 bases from J, with 22 bases between. The CDR3 has 17 residues. CDR1 and CDR2 from the germline V gene are SEHNR and FQNEAQ (reference sequence). The full variable domain, its missing parts supplied by reference TRBV7-9 and TRBJ1-2, is DTGVSQNPRHKITKRGQNVTFRCDPISEHNRLYWYRQTLGQGPEFLTYFQNEAQLEKSRLLSDRFSAERPKGSFSTLEIQRTEQGDSAMYLCASSPPGQPNPDYGYTFGSGTRLTVV.

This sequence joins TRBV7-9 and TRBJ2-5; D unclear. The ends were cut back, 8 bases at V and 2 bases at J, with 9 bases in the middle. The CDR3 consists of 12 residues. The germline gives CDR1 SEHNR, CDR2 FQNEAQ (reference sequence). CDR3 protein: CASGTMQETQYF. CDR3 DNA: TGTGCCAGCGGAACTATGCAAGAGACCCAGTACTTC.

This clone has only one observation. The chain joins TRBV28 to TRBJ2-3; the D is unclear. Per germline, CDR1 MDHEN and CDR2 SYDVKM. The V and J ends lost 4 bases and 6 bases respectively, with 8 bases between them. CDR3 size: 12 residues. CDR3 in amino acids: CASSSPVDTQYF. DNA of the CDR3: TGTGCCAGCAGTTCCCCCGTGGATACGCAGTATTTT.

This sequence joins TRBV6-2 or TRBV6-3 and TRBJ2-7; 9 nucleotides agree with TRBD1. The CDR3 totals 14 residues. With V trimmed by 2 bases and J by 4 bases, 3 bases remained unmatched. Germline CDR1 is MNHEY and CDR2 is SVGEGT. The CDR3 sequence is CASSYGTGRYEQYF. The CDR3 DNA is TGTGCCAGCAGTTACGGGACAGGGCGGTACGAGCAGTACTTC.

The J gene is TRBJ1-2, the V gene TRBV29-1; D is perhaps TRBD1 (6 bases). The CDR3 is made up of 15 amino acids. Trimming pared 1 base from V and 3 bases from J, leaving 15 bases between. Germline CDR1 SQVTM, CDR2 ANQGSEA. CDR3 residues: CSVEGTAVTDYGYTF. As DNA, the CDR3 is TGCAGCGTTGAAGGGACAGCCGTGACGGACTATGGCTACACCTTC.

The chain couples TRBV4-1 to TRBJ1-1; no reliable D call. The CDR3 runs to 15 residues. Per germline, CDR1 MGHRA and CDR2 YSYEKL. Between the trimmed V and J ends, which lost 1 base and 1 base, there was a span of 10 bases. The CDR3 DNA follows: TGCGCCAGCAGCCAAGCTCAGTATCAGAACACTGAAGCTTTCTTT. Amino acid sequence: CASSQAQYQNTEAFF.

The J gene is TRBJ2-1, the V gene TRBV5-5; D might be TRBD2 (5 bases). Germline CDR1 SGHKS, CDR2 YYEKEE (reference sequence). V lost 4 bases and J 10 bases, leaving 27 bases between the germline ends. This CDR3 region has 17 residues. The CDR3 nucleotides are TGTGCCAGCAGCGCGGATGCTCCGGGGAGCAACAACGGCGAGCAGTTCTTC. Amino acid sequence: CASSADAPGSNNGEQFF.

The CDR3 here is CASSPAPGAEAFF. In nucleotides, the CDR3 is TGTGCCAGCAGCCCCGCCCCAGGCGCTGAAGCTTTCTTT. The V call is TRBV9, the J call TRBJ1-1; D unclear. CDR1 and CDR2 (germline): SGDLS, YYNGEE. Trimming stripped 4 bases from V and 6 bases from J, with 13 bases between. This CDR3 is built from 13 residues. The complete variable domain, with remaining parts taken from reference TRBV9 and TRBJ1-1, reads DSGVTQTPKHLITATGQRVTLRCSPRSGDLSVYWYQQSLDQGLQFLIQYYNGEERAKGNILERFSAQQFPDLHSELNLSSLELGDSALYFCASSPAPGAEAFFGQGTRLTVV.

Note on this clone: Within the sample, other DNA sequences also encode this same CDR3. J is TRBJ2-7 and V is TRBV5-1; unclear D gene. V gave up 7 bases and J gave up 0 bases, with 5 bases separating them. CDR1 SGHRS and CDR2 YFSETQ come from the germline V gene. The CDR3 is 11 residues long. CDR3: CASSSSYEQYF. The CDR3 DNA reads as TGCGCCAGCTCTAGCTCCTACGAGCAGTACTTC.

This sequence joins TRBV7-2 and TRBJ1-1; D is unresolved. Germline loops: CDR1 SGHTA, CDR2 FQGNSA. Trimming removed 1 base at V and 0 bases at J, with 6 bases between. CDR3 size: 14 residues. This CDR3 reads CASSLGQMNTEAFF. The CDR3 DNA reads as TGTGCCAGCAGCTTAGGCCAGATGAACACTGAAGCTTTCTTT.

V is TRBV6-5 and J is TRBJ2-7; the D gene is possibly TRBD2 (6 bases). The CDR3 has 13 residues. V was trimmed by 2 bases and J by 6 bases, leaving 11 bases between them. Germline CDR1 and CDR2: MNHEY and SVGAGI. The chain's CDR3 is CASSYTGTSEQYF. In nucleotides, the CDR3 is TGTGCCAGCAGTTACACCGGGACTTCCGAGCAGTACTTC.

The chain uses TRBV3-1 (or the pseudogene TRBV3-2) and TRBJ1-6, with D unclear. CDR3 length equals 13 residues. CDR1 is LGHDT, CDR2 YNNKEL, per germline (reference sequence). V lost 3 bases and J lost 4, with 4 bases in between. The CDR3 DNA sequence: TGTGCCAGCAGCCAGGCTTATAATTCACCCCTCCACTTT. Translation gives CASSQAYNSPLHF.

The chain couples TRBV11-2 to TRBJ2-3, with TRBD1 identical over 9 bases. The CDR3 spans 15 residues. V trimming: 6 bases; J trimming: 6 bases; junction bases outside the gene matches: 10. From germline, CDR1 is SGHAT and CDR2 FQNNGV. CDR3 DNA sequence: TGTGCCAGCAGACGGCAAGGGACAGGGCGCGATACGCAGTATTTT. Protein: CASRRQGTGRDTQYF.

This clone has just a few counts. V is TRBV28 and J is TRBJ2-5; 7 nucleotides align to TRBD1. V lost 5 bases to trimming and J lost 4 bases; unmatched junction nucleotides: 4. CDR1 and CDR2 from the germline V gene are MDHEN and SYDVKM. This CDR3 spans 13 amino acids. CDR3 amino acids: CASSRDRRETQYF. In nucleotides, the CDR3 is TGTGCCAGCAGTCGGGACAGACGAGAGACCCAGTACTTC.

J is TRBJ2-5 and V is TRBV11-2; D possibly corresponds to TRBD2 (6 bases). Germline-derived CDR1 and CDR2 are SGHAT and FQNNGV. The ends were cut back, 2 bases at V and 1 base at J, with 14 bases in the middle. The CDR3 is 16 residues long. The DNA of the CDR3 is TGTGCCAGCAGCTTAAGCCCCCGGGGGTCCCAAGAGACCCAGTACTTC. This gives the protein CASSLSPRGSQETQYF.

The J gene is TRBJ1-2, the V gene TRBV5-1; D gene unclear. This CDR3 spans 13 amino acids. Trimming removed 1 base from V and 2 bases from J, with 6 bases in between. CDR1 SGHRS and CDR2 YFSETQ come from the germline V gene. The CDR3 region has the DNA TGCGCCAGCAGCTTGTCCACAAACTATGGCTACACCTTC. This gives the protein CASSLSTNYGYTF.

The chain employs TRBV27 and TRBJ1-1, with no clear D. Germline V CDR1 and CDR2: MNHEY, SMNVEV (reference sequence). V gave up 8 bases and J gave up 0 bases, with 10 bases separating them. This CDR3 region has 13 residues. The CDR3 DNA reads TGTGCCAGCCGCAGTACTATGAACACTGAAGCTTTCTTT. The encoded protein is CASRSTMNTEAFF.

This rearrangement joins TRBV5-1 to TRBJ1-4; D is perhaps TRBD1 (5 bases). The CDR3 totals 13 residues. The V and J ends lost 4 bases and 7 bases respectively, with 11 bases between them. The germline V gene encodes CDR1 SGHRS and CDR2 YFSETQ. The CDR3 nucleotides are TGCGCCAGCAGCGCAGGGATGGCTGAAAAACTGTTTTTT. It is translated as CASSAGMAEKLFF.

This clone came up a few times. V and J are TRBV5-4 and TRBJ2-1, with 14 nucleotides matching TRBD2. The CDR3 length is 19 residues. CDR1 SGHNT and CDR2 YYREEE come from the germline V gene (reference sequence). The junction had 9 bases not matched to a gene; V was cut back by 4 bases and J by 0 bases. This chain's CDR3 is CASSHGLAGGIGSYNEQFF. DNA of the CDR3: TGTGCCAGCAGCCACGGACTAGCGGGGGGAATCGGCTCCTACAATGAGCAGTTCTTC.

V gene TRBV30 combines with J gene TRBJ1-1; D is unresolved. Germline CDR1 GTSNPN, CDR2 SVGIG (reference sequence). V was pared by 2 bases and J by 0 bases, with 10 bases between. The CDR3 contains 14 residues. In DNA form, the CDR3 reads TGTGCCTGGAGTCTAGAGGGTTTGAACACTGAAGCTTTCTTT. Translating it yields CAWSLEGLNTEAFF.

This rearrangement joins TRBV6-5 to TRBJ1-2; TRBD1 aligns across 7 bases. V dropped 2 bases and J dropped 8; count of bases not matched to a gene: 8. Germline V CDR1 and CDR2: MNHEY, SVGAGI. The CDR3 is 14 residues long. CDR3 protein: CASSYQTGIGGYTF. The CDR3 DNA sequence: TGTGCCAGCAGTTACCAGACAGGGATCGGCGGCTACACCTTC.